Presented here are 23 T cell receptor beta chains from one specimen sequenced in a study of long-term antiretroviral therapy in people with HIV. Investigators performed immunoSEQ version v3.0 at survey level. TCRdb's copy holds only in-frame clones and misses some; the assay was immunoSEQ multiplex PCR. The table shows 15,000 to 20,000 clones, with 79% occurring only once. The specimen comprised unsorted PBMCs, sampled at the start of antiretroviral therapy. These receptors originate from a man under 40 with HIV.

The chain employs TRBV29-1 and TRBJ1-1; 7 bases are shared with TRBD1. V trimming: 4 bases; J trimming: 5 bases; junction bases outside the gene matches: 13. Germline-derived CDR1 and CDR2 are SQVTM and ANQGSEA. The CDR3 is made up of 15 amino acids. CDR3 sequence (DNA): TGCAGCGTTGCAGGGGGTAGGTCGGCTAGTACTGAAGCTTTCTTT. Residues: CSVAGGRSASTEAFF. Based on the CDR3 plus reference TRBV29-1 and TRBJ1-1, the full variable domain is SAVISQKPSRDICQRGTSLTIQCQVDSQVTMMFWYRQQPGQSLTLIATANQGSEATYESGFVIDKFPISRPNLTFSTLTVSNMSPEDSSIYLCSVAGGRSASTEAFFGQGTRLTVV.

The V and J genes are TRBV5-4 and TRBJ2-7; 7 nucleotides agree with TRBD1. The V segment lost 4 bases and the J segment 3 bases; nucleotides outside the gene matches: 4. Germline V gives CDR1 SGHNT, CDR2 YYREEE (reference sequence). This CDR3 is 13 amino acids long. The CDR3 region is CASSQGQNYEQYF. CDR3 in DNA: TGTGCCAGCAGCCAGGGACAGAACTACGAGCAGTACTTC. Filled out from reference TRBV5-4 and TRBJ2-7, the complete variable domain reads ETGVTQSPTHLIKTRGQQVTLRCSSQSGHNTVSWYQQALGQGPQFIFQYYREEENGRGNFPPRFSGLQFPNYSSELNVNALELDDSALYLCASSQGQNYEQYFGPGTRLTVT.

V gene TRBV4-3 combines with J gene TRBJ2-6, with D perhaps matching TRBD2 (6 bases). V lost 4 bases to trimming and J lost 3 bases, with 10 bases between them. Germline V gives CDR1 LGHNA, CDR2 YSLEER. The CDR3 runs 15 residues. In nucleotides, the CDR3 is TGCGCCAGCAGCCCCTACGGGAGTGGGGCCAACGTCCTGACTTTC. Protein product: CASSPYGSGANVLTF.

The V call is TRBV5-4, the J call TRBJ2-3; the D gene could be TRBD1 or TRBD2 (5 bases each). Deletions cut 2 bases from V and 4 bases from J, with 11 bases between. The CDR3 is 14 residues long. CDR1 is SGHNT and CDR2 is YYREEE in the germline V gene (reference sequence). The CDR3 sequence: CASSFGTYADTQYF. The CDR3 bases are TGTGCCAGCAGCTTCGGGACCTACGCAGATACGCAGTATTTT.

The chain uses TRBV15 and TRBJ1-4, with D unresolved. CDR3 length equals 14 residues. V shed 2 bases and J shed 8 bases, with 12 bases lying between them. Germline CDR1 and CDR2: LNHNV and YYDKDF (reference sequence). CDR3 in amino acids: CATSRQDVTEKLFF. The DNA for the CDR3 is TGTGCCACCAGCAGACAGGATGTGACCGAAAAACTGTTTTTT.

This rearrangement joins TRBV19 to TRBJ2-7; D possibly corresponds to TRBD1 (5 bases). Germline CDR1 LNHDA, CDR2 SQIVND (reference sequence). Trimming stripped 2 bases from V and 4 bases from J, with 15 bases between. The CDR3 is 15 residues long. CDR3 coding DNA: TGTGCCAGTAGTATATCGGAACAGGAGAATTACGAGCAGTACTTC. Its protein product is CASSISEQENYEQYF.

The V call is TRBV27, the J call TRBJ1-5; maybe TRBD1 (6 bases). The CDR3 is made up of 13 amino acids. Trimming cost V 8 bases and J 4 bases, with 12 bases left between them. Germline V CDR1 and CDR2: MNHEY, SMNVEV (reference sequence). The CDR3 bases are TGTGCCAGCGGAGGGGGGAAGAATCAGCCCCAGCATTTT. Protein sequence: CASGGGKNQPQHF.

As for this clone: Distinct nucleotide sequences in the sample also encode this CDR3. The CDR3 bases are TGTGCCAGCAGTTCAGCGAGCAATCAGCCCCAGCATTTT. Protein product: CASSSASNQPQHF. This chain links TRBV6-6 with TRBJ1-5; D is unresolved. This CDR3 contains 13 residues. The V and J ends lost 4 bases and 1 base respectively, with 5 bases between them. Germline V gene lookup returns CDR1 MNHNY and CDR2 SVGAGI (reference sequence).

CDR3 nucleotides: TGTGCCAGCACCGGCGGGAAGGGTTTCTATCAGCCCCAGCATTTT. It specifies CASTGGKGFYQPQHF. V gene TRBV2 combines with J gene TRBJ1-5; D unresolved. V lost 7 bases, J lost 5 bases, and 18 bases lay in between. CDR3 size: 15 residues. Per the germline V gene, CDR1 is SNHLY and CDR2 is FYNNEI.

CDR3 DNA sequence: TGTGCCAGCAGTTTAGGGACAGGGGGTCACGAGCAGTACTTC. Its protein is CASSLGTGGHEQYF. The chain is built from TRBV27 and TRBJ2-7, with TRBD1 matching 11 bases. V shed 2 bases, J shed 5 bases, and the junction held 2 bases outside the gene matches. Germline V gene lookup returns CDR1 MNHEY and CDR2 SMNVEV (reference sequence). The CDR3 contains 14 residues.

The V and J genes are TRBV18 and TRBJ2-5; weak D call: TRBD1 (5 bases). The germline V gene has CDR1 KGHSH and CDR2 LQKENI. V was cut by 3 bases and J by 2 bases, with 16 bases left in between. This CDR3 contains 16 residues. CDR3 region: CASSPEQVVGQETQYF. CDR3 DNA: TGTGCCAGCTCACCCGAACAGGTTGTAGGGCAAGAGACCCAGTACTTC. Full variable domain (missing parts from reference TRBV18 and TRBJ2-5): NAGVMQNPRHLVRRRGQEARLRCSPMKGHSHVYWYRQLPEEGLKFMVYLQKENIIDESGMPKERFSAEFPKEGPSILRIQQVVRGDSAAYFCASSPEQVVGQETQYFGPGTRLLVL.

This chain uses TRBV9 with TRBJ1-2; D might be TRBD1 (5 bases). The germline gives CDR1 SGDLS, CDR2 YYNGEE. This CDR3 is built from 14 residues. V was trimmed by 2 bases and J by 6 bases, leaving 14 bases between them. The CDR3 nucleotides read TGTGCCAGCAGCGTTCTCAGAGGGGACGATGGCTACACCTTC. It is translated as CASSVLRGDDGYTF.

In this sample, this clone turned up once. V usage is TRBV11-3 and J usage is TRBJ2-1; D call uncertain. Germline CDR1 is SGHNT and CDR2 is YENEEA. The CDR3 sequence is 15 residues long. V was cut by 5 bases and J by 6 bases, with 17 bases left in between. CDR3 loop: CASSPEVGPFNEQFF. DNA for the CDR3: TGTGCCAGCAGCCCCGAGGTGGGTCCGTTCAATGAGCAGTTCTTC. Using reference TRBV11-3 and TRBJ2-1 for the parts outside the CDR3, the full variable domain is EAGVVQSPRYKIIEKKQPVAFWCNPISGHNTLYWYLQNLGQGPELLIRYENEEAVDDSQLPKDRFSAERLKGVDSTLKIQPAELGDSAVYLCASSPEVGPFNEQFFGPGTRLTVL.

This clone has a handful of counts. The chain combines TRBV5-6 with TRBJ2-7; 10 bases are a match to TRBD2. Looked up from germline, CDR1 is SGHDT and CDR2 is YYEEEE. The CDR3 has 13 amino acids. J was trimmed by 7 bases and V by 4 bases; bases with no gene match: 5. This chain's CDR3 is CASSPGLAREQYF. The CDR3 DNA follows: TGTGCCAGCAGCCCGGGACTAGCGCGAGAGCAGTACTTC.

This chain links TRBV18 with TRBJ2-1; 7 nucleotides agree with TRBD2. V shed 3 bases and J 7 bases; nucleotides not matched to a gene: 9. The CDR3 runs to 15 residues. Germline CDR1 is KGHSH and CDR2 is LQKENI. This CDR3 reads CASSPFRAGNNEQFF. The CDR3, as DNA: TGTGCCAGCTCACCGTTTCGAGCGGGGAATAATGAGCAGTTCTTC.

The chain recombines TRBV27 with TRBJ2-6; D gene ambiguous. The germline gives CDR1 MNHEY, CDR2 SMNVEV (reference sequence). The CDR3 contains 13 residues. Trimming removed 8 bases from V and 3 bases from J, with 8 bases in between. CDR3 amino acids: CASGVGGANVLTF. In DNA, the CDR3 is TGTGCCAGCGGAGTCGGTGGGGCCAACGTCCTGACTTTC.

The chain employs TRBV9 and TRBJ2-3; 7 positions agree with TRBD2. Germline lookup yields CDR1 SGDLS and CDR2 YYNGEE. The trim removed 4 bases at V and 2 bases at J, leaving 4 bases unmatched. The CDR3 has 14 residues. The CDR3: CASSWGGDTDTQYF. In nucleotides, the CDR3 is TGTGCCAGCAGCTGGGGGGGGGACACAGATACGCAGTATTTT.

This clone appeared a single time. The rearrangement links TRBV25-1 to TRBJ2-4; possibly TRBD1 for D (5 bases). From germline, CDR1 is MGHDK and CDR2 SYGVNS. V lost 1 base, J lost 4 bases, and 8 bases lay in between. The CDR3 has 14 residues. The CDR3 spells CASSEWTKKNIQYF. As DNA, the CDR3 is TGTGCCAGCAGTGAATGGACAAAAAAAAACATTCAGTACTTC.

This chain links TRBV6-5 with TRBJ2-7; TRBD2 agrees at 7 bases. CDR1 is MNHEY and CDR2 is SVGAGI in the germline V gene. The J segment lost 5 bases and the V segment lost 2 bases, leaving 6 bases of the junction unmatched. The CDR3 has 14 amino acids. This CDR3 reads CASSYTGRGHEQYF. CDR3 bases: TGTGCCAGCAGTTACACGGGGAGGGGCCACGAGCAGTACTTC.

The chain recombines TRBV7-6 with TRBJ2-3; D may be TRBD1 (5 bases). V lost 1 base and J lost 6, with 14 bases in between. CDR1 and CDR2 (germline): SGHVS, FNYEAQ. The CDR3 is made up of 15 amino acids. The CDR3 bases are TGTGCCAGCAGCTTAGGACAGCCTCTGGGGGATACGCAGTATTTT. Translated: CASSLGQPLGDTQYF.

The CDR3 DNA sequence: TGTGCCAGCAGCTTAGAACCCAGCAACACCGGGGAGCTGTTTTTT. It codes for CASSLEPSNTGELFF. The genes are TRBV7-6 and TRBJ2-2; D gene uncertain. CDR1 and CDR2 from the germline V gene are SGHVS and FNYEAQ. Between the trimmed V and J ends, which lost 1 base and 2 bases, there was a span of 8 bases. The CDR3 spans 15 residues.

This chain links TRBV11-2 with TRBJ2-2, with D hard to call. The CDR3 has 12 amino acids. Germline CDR1 reads SGHAT; CDR2 reads FQNNGV. Trimming stripped 7 bases from V and 7 bases from J, with 10 bases between. CDR3 amino acids: CASISTYGELFF. The CDR3 region has the DNA TGTGCCAGCATAAGTACATACGGGGAGCTGTTTTTT.

The chain employs TRBV4-3 and TRBJ2-1; no clear D. The CDR3 has 13 amino acids. Looked up from germline, CDR1 is LGHNA and CDR2 is YSLEER. V shed 0 bases and J shed 7 bases, with 7 bases lying between them. The CDR3 bases are TGCGCCAGCAGCCAAGATAACGGAAATGAGCAGTTCTTC. Protein product: CASSQDNGNEQFF.